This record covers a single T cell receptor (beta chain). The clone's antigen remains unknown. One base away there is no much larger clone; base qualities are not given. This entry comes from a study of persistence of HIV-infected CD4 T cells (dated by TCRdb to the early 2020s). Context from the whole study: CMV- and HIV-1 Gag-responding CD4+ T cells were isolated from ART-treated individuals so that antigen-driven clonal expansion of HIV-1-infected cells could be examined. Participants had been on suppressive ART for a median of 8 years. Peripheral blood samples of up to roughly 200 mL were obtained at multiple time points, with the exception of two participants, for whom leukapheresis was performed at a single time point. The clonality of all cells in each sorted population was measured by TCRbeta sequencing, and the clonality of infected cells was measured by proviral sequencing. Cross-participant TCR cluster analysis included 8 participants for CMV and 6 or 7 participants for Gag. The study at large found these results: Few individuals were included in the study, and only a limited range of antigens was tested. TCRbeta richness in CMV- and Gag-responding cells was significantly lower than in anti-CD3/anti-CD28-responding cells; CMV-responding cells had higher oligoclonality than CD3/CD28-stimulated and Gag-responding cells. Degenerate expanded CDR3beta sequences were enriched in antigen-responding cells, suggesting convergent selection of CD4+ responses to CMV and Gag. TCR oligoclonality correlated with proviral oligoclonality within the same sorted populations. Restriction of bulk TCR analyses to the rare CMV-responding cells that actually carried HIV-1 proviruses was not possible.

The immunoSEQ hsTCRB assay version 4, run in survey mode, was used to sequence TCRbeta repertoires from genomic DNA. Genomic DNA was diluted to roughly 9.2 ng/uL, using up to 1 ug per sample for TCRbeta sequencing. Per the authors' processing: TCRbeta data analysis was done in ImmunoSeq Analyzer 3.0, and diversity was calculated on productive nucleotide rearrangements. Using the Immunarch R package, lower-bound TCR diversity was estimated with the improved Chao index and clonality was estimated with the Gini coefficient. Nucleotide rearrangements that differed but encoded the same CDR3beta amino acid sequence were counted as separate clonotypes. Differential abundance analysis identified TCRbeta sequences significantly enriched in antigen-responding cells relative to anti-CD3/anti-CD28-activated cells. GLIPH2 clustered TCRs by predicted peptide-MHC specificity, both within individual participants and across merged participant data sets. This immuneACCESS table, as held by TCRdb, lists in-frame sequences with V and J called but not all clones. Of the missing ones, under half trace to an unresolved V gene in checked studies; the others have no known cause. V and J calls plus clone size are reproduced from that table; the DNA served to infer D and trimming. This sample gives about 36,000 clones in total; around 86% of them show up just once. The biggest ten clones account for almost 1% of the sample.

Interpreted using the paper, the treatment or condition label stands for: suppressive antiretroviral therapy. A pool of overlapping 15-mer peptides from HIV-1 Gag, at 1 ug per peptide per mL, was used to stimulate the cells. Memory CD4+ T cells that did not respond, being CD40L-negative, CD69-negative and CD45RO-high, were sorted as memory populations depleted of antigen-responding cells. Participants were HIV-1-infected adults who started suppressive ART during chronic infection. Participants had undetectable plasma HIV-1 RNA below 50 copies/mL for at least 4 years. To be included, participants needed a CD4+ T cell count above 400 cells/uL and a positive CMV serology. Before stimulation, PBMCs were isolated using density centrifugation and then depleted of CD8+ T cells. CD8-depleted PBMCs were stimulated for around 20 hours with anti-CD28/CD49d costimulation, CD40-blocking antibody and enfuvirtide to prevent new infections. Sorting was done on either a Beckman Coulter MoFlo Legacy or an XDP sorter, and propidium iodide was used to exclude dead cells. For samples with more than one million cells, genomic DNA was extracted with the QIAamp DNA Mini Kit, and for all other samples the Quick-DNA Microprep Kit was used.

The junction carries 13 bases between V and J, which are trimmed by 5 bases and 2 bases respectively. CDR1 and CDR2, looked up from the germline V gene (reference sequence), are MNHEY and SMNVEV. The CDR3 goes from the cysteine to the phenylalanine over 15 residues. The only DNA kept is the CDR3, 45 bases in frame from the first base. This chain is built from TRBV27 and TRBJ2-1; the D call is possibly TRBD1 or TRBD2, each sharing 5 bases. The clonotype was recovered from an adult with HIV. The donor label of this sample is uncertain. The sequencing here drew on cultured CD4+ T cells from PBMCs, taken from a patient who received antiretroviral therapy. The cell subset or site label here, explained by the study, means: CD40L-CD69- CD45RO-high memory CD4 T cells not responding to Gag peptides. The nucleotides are TGTGCCAGCAGTGTCCGGGACGGAGCCTACAATGAGCAGTTCTTC. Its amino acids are CASSVRDGAYNEQFF.